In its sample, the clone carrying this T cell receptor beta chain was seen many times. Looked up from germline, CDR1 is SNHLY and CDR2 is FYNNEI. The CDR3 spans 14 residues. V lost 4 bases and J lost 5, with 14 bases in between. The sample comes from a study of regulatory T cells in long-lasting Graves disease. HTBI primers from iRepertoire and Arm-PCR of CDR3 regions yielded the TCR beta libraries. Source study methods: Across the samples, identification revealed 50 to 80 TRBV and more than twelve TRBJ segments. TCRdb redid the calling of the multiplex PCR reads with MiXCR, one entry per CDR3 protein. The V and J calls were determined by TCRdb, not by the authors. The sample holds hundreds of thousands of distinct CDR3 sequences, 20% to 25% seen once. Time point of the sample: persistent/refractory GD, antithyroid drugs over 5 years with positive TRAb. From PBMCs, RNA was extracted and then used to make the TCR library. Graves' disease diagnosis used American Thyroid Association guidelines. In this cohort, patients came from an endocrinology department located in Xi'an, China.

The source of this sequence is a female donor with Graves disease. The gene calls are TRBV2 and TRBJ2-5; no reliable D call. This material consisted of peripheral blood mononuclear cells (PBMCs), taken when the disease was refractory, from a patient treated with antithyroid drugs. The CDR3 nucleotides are TGTGCCAGCAGTGGTTTGGGCGCGGAGGAGACCCAGTACTTC. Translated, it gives CASSGLGAEETQYF. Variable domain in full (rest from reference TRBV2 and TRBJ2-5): EPEVTQTPSHQVTQMGQEVILRCVPISNHLYFYWYRQILGQKVEFLVSFYNNEISEKSEIFDDQFSVERPDGSNFTLKIRSTKLEDSAMYFCASSGLGAEETQYFGPGTRLLVL.